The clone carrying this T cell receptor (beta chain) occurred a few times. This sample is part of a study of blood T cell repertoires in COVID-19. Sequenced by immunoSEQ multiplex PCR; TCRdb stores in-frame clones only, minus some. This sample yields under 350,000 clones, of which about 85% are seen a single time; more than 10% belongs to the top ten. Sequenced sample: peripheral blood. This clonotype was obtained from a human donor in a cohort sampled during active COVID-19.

This chain's CDR3 is CASSLYNEQFF. CDR3 nucleotides: TGTGCCAGCAGCTTGTACAATGAGCAGTTCTTC. The V call is TRBV6-6, the J call TRBJ2-1; unclear D gene. Per germline, CDR1 MNHNY and CDR2 SVGAGI (reference sequence). This CDR3 region has 11 residues. The V and J ends lost 6 bases and 4 bases respectively, with 4 bases between them.